This T cell receptor (beta chain) was recovered during a study of T cell changes during pregnancy in multiple sclerosis. TCRdb keeps only in-frame clones here, not all; method: immunoSEQ multiplex PCR. The profile covers around 50,000 clones, with 85% to 95% appearing a single time and 0.67% taken by the ten largest. Looked up from germline, CDR1 is MNHNS and CDR2 is SASEGT. The ends were cut back, 2 bases at V and 8 bases at J, with 10 bases in the middle. This CDR3 has 12 amino acids. The specimen was CD4+ T cells from peripheral blood mononuclear cells, collected in the third trimester of pregnancy. The clonotype originates from a female donor with multiple sclerosis, enrolled in a pregnancy study. The chain has TRBV6-1 and TRBJ2-7; D may be TRBD1 (5 bases). The CDR3 loop is CASSELGAQQYF. Here the CDR3 DNA reads TGTGCCAGCAGTGAACTAGGGGCGCAGCAGTACTTC.